A selection of T cell receptor beta chains follows, all from one sample in a study of blood T cell repertoires in COVID-19. The protocol was immunoSEQ multiplex PCR, while the TCRdb copy is restricted to in-frame clones and leaves out a portion. The profile covers approximately 200,000 clones, with 88% appearing a single time and 1.5% taken by the ten largest. Sequenced sample: peripheral blood. The receptors derive from a man aged 18 to 29 with active or convalescent COVID-19. The conserved cysteine and the conserved F or W are not part of the CDR3 here. The D gene is left open where the match is weak.

d_call	v_call	j_call	cdr3_aa
-	TRBV2	TRBJ2-1	ASSIGSGREF
-	TRBV6-5	TRBJ1-5	AIGGVYSNQPQH
TRBD2	TRBV9	TRBJ2-7	ASSPRTSGYEQY
-	TRBV3-1/TRBV3-2	TRBJ1-3	ASSPRVSGNTIY
-	TRBV6-5	TRBJ1-1	ASSPPGTLNTEAF
TRBD1	TRBV13	TRBJ2-7	ASSSPSTGAAYEQY
-	TRBV6-1	TRBJ2-1	ASSEMGGNEQF
-	TRBV5-4	TRBJ1-3	ASSLVGSGNTIY
TRBD2	TRBV19	TRBJ2-3	ASRPSSGRADTQY
-	TRBV19	TRBJ1-3	ASSMVDGTGNTIY
-	TRBV5-1	TRBJ2-7	ASSRSGDRSYEQY
-	TRBV7-2	TRBJ1-1	ASSYYTGTEAF
-	TRBV11-3	TRBJ1-6	ASSALQRPLYNSPLH
-	TRBV7-2	TRBJ1-4	ASSSEVGSLF
-	TRBV6-5	TRBJ1-1	ASSSSVGEAF
-	TRBV4-3	TRBJ2-2	ASSQEVVPGELF
-	TRBV5-1	TRBJ1-1	ASSLSGARNTEAF
-	TRBV4-2	TRBJ2-7	ASSQDRGGLYEQY
-	TRBV11-2	TRBJ2-2	ASSLDGVGELF
TRBD2	TRBV3-1/TRBV3-2	TRBJ2-1	ASSQTSGGYNEQF
TRBD1	TRBV5-6	TRBJ1-1	ASSLRDRDVYGTEAF
-	TRBV28	TRBJ1-2	ASSFQATGANYGYT
TRBD2	TRBV9	TRBJ2-7	ASSLGLAGRYEQY
TRBD2	TRBV12-3/TRBV12-4	TRBJ2-7	ASRGDYSYEQY
-	TRBV6-5	TRBJ1-1	ASSYRPTMNTEAF
-	TRBV28	TRBJ2-3	ASLYRTDTQY
-	TRBV5-6	TRBJ1-4	ASSPPQGIGEKLF
-	TRBV7-6	TRBJ2-7	ASSRGTETSYYEQY
-	TRBV5-1	TRBJ1-6	ASSLAPGDSPLH
-	TRBV5-4	TRBJ1-1	ASRGWVEAEAF
-	TRBV19	TRBJ1-6	ASSILGGADSPLH
-	TRBV5-1	TRBJ2-2	ASSVGWGAGELF
TRBD2	TRBV5-8	TRBJ2-1	ASSSLLAVEQF
-	TRBV7-9	TRBJ2-5	ASSKTSLTYQETQY
TRBD2	TRBV7-2	TRBJ2-1	ASSLGTGAGAENEQF
TRBD2	TRBV27	TRBJ2-7	ASSYSSAGATYEQY
-	TRBV4-2	TRBJ1-1	ASSPSRGDTEAF
TRBD1	TRBV30	TRBJ2-1	AWSAYRGPEQF
TRBD1	TRBV2	TRBJ1-2	ASSGDSVVYGYT
-	TRBV27	TRBJ2-5	ASSPPTGVTQY
TRBD1	TRBV15	TRBJ1-6	ATSGGDSSYNSPLH
-	TRBV6-2/TRBV6-3	TRBJ2-7	ASSYWAVPLSSYEQY
-	TRBV9	TRBJ2-5	ASSVSRFGTQY
-	TRBV29-1	TRBJ1-4	SVGGGGRDEKLF
TRBD2	TRBV15	TRBJ2-1	ATSRDGRALLNEQF